This T cell receptor (beta chain) is from a study of shared clonotypes between healthy human individuals. Terminally differentiated effector memory CD45RA+ cells were left out of the naive CD8 fraction, which was CD45RO-negative and positively selected for CCR7. The protocol was immunoSEQ multiplex PCR, while the TCRdb copy is restricted to in-frame clones and leaves out a portion. This table holds about 2,200,000 clones, 93% found once. What was sequenced was naive CD8+ T cells from PBMCs. This receptor was taken from a man younger than 35 in good health. Some clones in this sample may be carry-over from other donors' samples.

The CDR3 DNA is TGTGCCAGCAGTTCGACATCCCACAGTCTCACAGATACGCAGTATTTT. It yields the protein CASSSTSHSLTDTQYF. The V gene is TRBV28, the J gene TRBJ2-3; D unclear. Germline CDR1 reads MDHEN; CDR2 reads SYDVKM. The V end was cut by 4 bases, the J end by 2 bases, with 16 bases between. The CDR3 is made up of 16 amino acids.